This passage covers 21 T cell receptor beta chains from one sample sequenced in a study of T-cell reconstitution after alpha-beta-depleted transplantation in children. Construction of the TCRbeta library involved unique molecular identifiers. TCRdb reprocessed the PCR reads with MiXCR, giving one entry per CDR3 protein. The sample consists of a few hundred thousand distinct CDR3 sequences, 25% to 30% of them appearing once. This specimen was PBMCs, taken before TCRalphabeta/CD19-depleted stem cell transplant. The source is a boy in the first two years of life with Wiskott-Aldrich syndrome, due to receive a stem cell transplant.

This clonotype was observed a handful of times. The gene calls are TRBV9 and TRBJ2-6; D gene ambiguous. V lost 0 bases and J 4 bases, leaving 5 bases between the germline ends. Germline CDR1 reads SGDLS; CDR2 reads YYNGEE. CDR3 size: 14 residues. The CDR3: CASSVDTGANVLTF. CDR3 in DNA: TGTGCCAGCAGCGTAGATACAGGGGCCAACGTCCTGACTTTC.

This clonotype was seen a handful of times. The J gene is TRBJ1-4, the V gene TRBV20-1; D is uncertain. CDR1 is DFQATT, CDR2 SNEGSKA, per germline (reference sequence). V was clipped by 0 bases and J by 8 bases, with 10 bases between them. CDR3 length: 13 residues. The CDR3 here is CSARDPLREKLFF. The CDR3 bases are TGCAGTGCTAGAGATCCGTTGCGAGAAAAACTGTTTTTT.

The chain carries TRBV25-1 and TRBJ2-1; 11 nucleotides line up with TRBD2. The CDR3 spans 15 residues. The germline V gene encodes CDR1 MGHDK and CDR2 SYGVNS. With V trimmed by 5 bases and J by 3 bases, 3 bases remained unmatched. CDR3: CASSKLAGVYNEQFF. Written as DNA, the CDR3 is TGTGCCAGCAGTAAACTAGCGGGAGTCTACAATGAGCAGTTCTTC.

The rearrangement uses TRBV20-1 and TRBJ2-1, with 8 bases that match TRBD2. This CDR3 is built from 16 residues. V shed 2 bases, J shed 0 bases, and the junction held 6 bases outside the gene matches. CDR1 DFQATT and CDR2 SNEGSKA come from the germline V gene (reference sequence). Here the CDR3 DNA reads TGCAGTGCTAGAACCTTAGCGGGAAGCTCCTACAATGAGCAGTTCTTC. It specifies CSARTLAGSSYNEQFF.

This clonotype was detected only a few times. The V call is TRBV5-1, the J call TRBJ1-2, with D possibly being TRBD1 (6 bases). The ends were cut back, 0 bases at V and 5 bases at J, with 14 bases in the middle. The CDR3 is made up of 15 amino acids. Germline lookup yields CDR1 SGHRS and CDR2 YFSETQ. The CDR3 bases are TGCGCCAGCAGCTTGGGACAGGATGAATTTTATGGCTACACCTTC. Translation gives CASSLGQDEFYGYTF.

The chain uses TRBV4-1 and TRBJ1-1, with 9 bases lining up with TRBD1. The J segment lost 5 bases and the V segment lost 0 bases, leaving 7 bases of the junction unmatched. Germline assignment: CDR1 MGHRA and CDR2 YSYEKL. This CDR3 is built from 16 residues. The CDR3 spells CASSQDRGQGYTEAFF. CDR3 DNA sequence: TGCGCCAGCAGCCAAGATCGTGGACAGGGGTATACTGAAGCTTTCTTT.

The CDR3 DNA sequence: TGCGCCAGCAGCGGTACACAGGGGGCAGGGGCCAAAAACATTCAGTACTTC. Translated: CASSGTQGAGAKNIQYF. V is TRBV5-1 and J is TRBJ2-4; 9 bases fit TRBD1. CDR3 size: 17 residues. Trimming removed 4 bases from V and 1 base from J; junction bases left unmatched: 9. Germline V gene data show CDR1 as SGHRS and CDR2 as YFSETQ.

This clonotype has ten or more counts. The J gene is TRBJ2-1, the V gene TRBV11-2, with TRBD1 matching over 8 bases. J was trimmed by 7 bases and V by 3 bases; bases with no gene match: 11. The CDR3 runs to 16 residues. The germline V gene has CDR1 SGHAT and CDR2 FQNNGV. This chain's CDR3 is CASSFRSGGRLNEQFF. The CDR3 DNA follows: TGTGCCAGCAGCTTTCGTTCAGGGGGCAGGTTGAATGAGCAGTTCTTC.

The genes are TRBV5-1 and TRBJ2-2; D is possibly TRBD1 (6 bases). Germline V gene lookup returns CDR1 SGHRS and CDR2 YFSETQ. V lost 1 base and J lost 4, with 17 bases in between. This CDR3 is 17 amino acids long. CDR3 DNA sequence: TGCGCCAGCAGCTTGAGCACGGGGACAATCCTCACCGGGGAGCTGTTTTTT. Residues: CASSLSTGTILTGELFF.

This clonotype appeared a few times. This chain joins TRBV5-6 and TRBJ2-1, with D perhaps TRBD2 (6 bases). Germline CDR1 and CDR2: SGHDT and YYEEEE. Deletions cut 0 bases from V and 7 bases from J, with 11 bases between. The CDR3 length is 14 residues. CDR3 nucleotides: TGTGCCAGCAGCTTGGCACGGCTAGCGAATGAGCAGTTCTTC. This sequence encodes CASSLARLANEQFF.

The V gene is TRBV7-9, the J gene TRBJ1-1; maybe TRBD1 (5 bases). Looked up from germline, CDR1 is SEHNR and CDR2 is FQNEAQ (reference sequence). The CDR3 runs to 15 residues. V was shortened by 2 bases and J by 1 base, with 11 bases between the two germline ends. CDR3 coding DNA: TGTGCCAGCAGCTTATGGCAGGGAACGAACACTGAAGCTTTCTTT. Its translation: CASSLWQGTNTEAFF.

This clonotype was picked up a small number of times. DNA of the CDR3: TGTGCCAGCAGCGTGTCCTCTGGGGCCAACGTCCTGACTTTC. Translation: CASSVSSGANVLTF. The rearrangement uses TRBV7-6 and TRBJ2-6, with unresolved D. V was trimmed by 5 bases and J by 0 bases, leaving 5 bases between them. Germline loops: CDR1 SGHVS, CDR2 FNYEAQ. The CDR3 length is 14 residues.

This sequence joins TRBV25-1 and TRBJ1-1, with 8 positions matching TRBD1. This CDR3 region has 19 residues. Unmatched junction bases numbered 12, after V lost 0 bases and J lost 0 bases. Germline V gene lookup returns CDR1 MGHDK and CDR2 SYGVNS. The CDR3 DNA is TGTGCCAGCAGTGAATATATTGGCCATCTGGGACAGGTGAACACTGAAGCTTTCTTT. It codes for CASSEYIGHLGQVNTEAFF.

This clonotype has more than one count but fewer than ten. V and J are TRBV12-3 or TRBV12-4 and TRBJ2-1; D remains ambiguous. V shed 3 bases and J shed 6 bases, with 9 bases lying between them. This CDR3 region has 13 residues. CDR3 in DNA: TGTGCCAGCAGTTTGCGACCGTCCAATGAGCAGTTCTTC. This encodes CASSLRPSNEQFF.

This clonotype was detected a few times. The J gene is TRBJ2-2, the V gene TRBV27; D remains ambiguous. CDR3 size: 13 residues. Trimming took 5 bases from V and 4 from J, leaving 8 bases between them. The germline CDR1 and CDR2 sequences are MNHEY and SMNVEV (reference sequence). This CDR3 is CASSIRTTGELFF. CDR3 nucleotide sequence: TGTGCCAGCAGTATTCGAACCACCGGGGAGCTGTTTTTT.

The gene calls are TRBV11-2 and TRBJ2-3; no definite D call. Germline CDR1 reads SGHAT; CDR2 reads FQNNGV. Trimming stripped 4 bases from V and 0 bases from J, with 14 bases between. The CDR3 runs 16 residues. In DNA, the CDR3 is TGTGCCAGCAGCTCGGGCGCTGGATTCAGCACAGATACGCAGTATTTT. Translation: CASSSGAGFSTDTQYF.

This clonotype was detected a few times. V gene TRBV7-6 combines with J gene TRBJ1-1; no clear D. The germline V and J ends were trimmed by 5 bases and 4 bases, with 14 bases remaining between them. The CDR3 spans 14 residues. In germline, CDR1 is SGHVS, CDR2 FNYEAQ. Written as DNA, the CDR3 is TGTGCCAGCAGCCCCCTCGGGGTGAGCACTGAAGCTTTCTTT. Amino acids: CASSPLGVSTEAFF.

The sample holds a few counts of this clonotype. V is TRBV7-3 and J is TRBJ2-2, with 8 bases matching TRBD1. The J segment lost 2 bases and the V segment lost 3 bases, leaving 2 bases of the junction unmatched. The CDR3 has 15 amino acids. Per the germline V gene, CDR1 is SGHTA and CDR2 is FQGTGA. The CDR3 loop reads CASSLTGDNTGELFF. In DNA form, the CDR3 reads TGTGCCAGCAGCTTGACAGGGGATAACACCGGGGAGCTGTTTTTT.

The table lists this clonotype with a few counts. This CDR3 reads CASGMTVTANEKLFF. The CDR3 bases are TGTGCCAGCGGGATGACAGTAACAGCTAATGAAAAACTGTTTTTT. This sequence joins TRBV6-1 and TRBJ1-4; TRBD1 is a possible D gene (5 bases). CDR1 is MNHNS and CDR2 is SASEGT in the germline V gene. CDR3 length: 15 amino acids. V was cut by 8 bases and J by 3 bases, with 16 bases left in between.

In this sample, this clonotype turned up a few times. The chain has TRBV20-1 and TRBJ2-1, with D possibly TRBD1 on 7 matching bases. V dropped 3 bases and J dropped 6 bases, with 12 bases sitting between them. Germline lookup yields CDR1 DFQATT and CDR2 SNEGSKA (reference sequence). There are 13 residues in the CDR3. The CDR3 spells CSARGQGGNEQFF. CDR3 in DNA: TGCAGTGCTAGGGGCCAGGGGGGCAATGAGCAGTTCTTC.

The CDR3 protein is CAIGSGGDTQYF. CDR3 coding DNA: TGTGCCATCGGGTCCGGGGGAGATACGCAGTATTTT. The rearrangement links TRBV10-3 to TRBJ2-3; TRBD2 might be the D (6 bases). Germline lookup yields CDR1 ENHRY and CDR2 SYGVKD. This CDR3 has 12 amino acids. V shed 8 bases and J shed 5 bases, with 11 bases lying between them.